The clone carrying this T cell receptor beta chain occurred a few times. The data were obtained in a study of T-cell reconstitution after alpha-beta-depleted transplantation in children. The TCRbeta library incorporated unique molecular identifiers. One entry per CDR3 protein, called by TCRdb with MiXCR from the PCR reads. The sample lists about 540,000 distinct CDR3 sequences, approximately 16% occurring once. The TCR sequence derives from a human donor who donated a stem cell graft to a child with acute lymphoblastic leukemia. Sequences were derived from PBMCs from the stem cell graft donor, sampled from the stem cell graft.

This chain's CDR3 is CASSSMPGRWPSYEQYF. DNA of the CDR3: TGTGCCAGCAGTTCCATGCCGGGACGGTGGCCTTCCTACGAGCAGTACTTC. The V call is TRBV12-3 or TRBV12-4, the J call TRBJ2-7, with D possibly called TRBD1 or TRBD2 (5 bases each). Deletions cut 4 bases from V and 1 base from J, with 20 bases between. The CDR3 covers 17 residues.